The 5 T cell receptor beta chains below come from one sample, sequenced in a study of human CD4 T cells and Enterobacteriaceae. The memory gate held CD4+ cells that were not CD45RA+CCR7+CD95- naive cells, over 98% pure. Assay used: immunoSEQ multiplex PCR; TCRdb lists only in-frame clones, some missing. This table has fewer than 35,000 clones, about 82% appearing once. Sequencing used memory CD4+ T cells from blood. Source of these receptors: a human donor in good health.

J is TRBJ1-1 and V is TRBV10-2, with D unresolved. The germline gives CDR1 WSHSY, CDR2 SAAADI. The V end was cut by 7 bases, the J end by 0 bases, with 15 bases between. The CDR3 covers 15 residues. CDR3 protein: CASKSSNLMNTEAFF. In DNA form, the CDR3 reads TGCGCCAGCAAAAGCAGCAACCTCATGAACACTGAAGCTTTCTTT.

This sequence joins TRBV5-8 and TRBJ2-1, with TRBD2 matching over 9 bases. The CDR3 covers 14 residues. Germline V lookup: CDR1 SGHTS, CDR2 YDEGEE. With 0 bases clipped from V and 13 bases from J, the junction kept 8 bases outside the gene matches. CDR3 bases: TGTGCCAGCAGCTTGGCCTTTAGCGGGGGCGGTCAGTTCTTC. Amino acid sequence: CASSLAFSGGGQFF.

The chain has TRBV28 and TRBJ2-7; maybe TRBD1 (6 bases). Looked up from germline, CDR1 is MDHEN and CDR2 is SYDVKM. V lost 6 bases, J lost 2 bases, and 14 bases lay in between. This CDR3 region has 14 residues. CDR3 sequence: CASSDTGSTYEQYF. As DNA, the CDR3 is TGTGCCAGCAGCGACACAGGGAGCACCTACGAGCAGTACTTC.

The CDR3 DNA follows: TGTGCCAGCAGCTTAGCCGGGGGCCAGAAAGAGACCCAGTACTTC. Its translation is CASSLAGGQKETQYF. V is TRBV11-2 and J is TRBJ2-5; D is tentatively TRBD1 or TRBD2 (6 bases each). The CDR3 is 15 amino acids. Germline CDR1 and CDR2: SGHAT and FQNNGV. V was trimmed by 1 base and J by 3 bases, leaving 12 bases between them. The full variable domain, completed using reference TRBV11-2 and TRBJ2-5, is EAGVAQSPRYKIIEKRQSVAFWCNPISGHATLYWYQQILGQGPKLLIQFQNNGVVDDSQLPKDRFSAERLKGVDSTLKIQPAKLEDSAVYLCASSLAGGQKETQYFGPGTRLLVL.

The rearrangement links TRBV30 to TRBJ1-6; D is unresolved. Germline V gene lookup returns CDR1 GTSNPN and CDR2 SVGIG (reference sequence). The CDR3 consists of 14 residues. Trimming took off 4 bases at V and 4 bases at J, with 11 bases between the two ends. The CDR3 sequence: CAWTGWGYNSPLHF. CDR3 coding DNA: TGTGCCTGGACGGGATGGGGTTATAATTCACCCCTCCACTTT.